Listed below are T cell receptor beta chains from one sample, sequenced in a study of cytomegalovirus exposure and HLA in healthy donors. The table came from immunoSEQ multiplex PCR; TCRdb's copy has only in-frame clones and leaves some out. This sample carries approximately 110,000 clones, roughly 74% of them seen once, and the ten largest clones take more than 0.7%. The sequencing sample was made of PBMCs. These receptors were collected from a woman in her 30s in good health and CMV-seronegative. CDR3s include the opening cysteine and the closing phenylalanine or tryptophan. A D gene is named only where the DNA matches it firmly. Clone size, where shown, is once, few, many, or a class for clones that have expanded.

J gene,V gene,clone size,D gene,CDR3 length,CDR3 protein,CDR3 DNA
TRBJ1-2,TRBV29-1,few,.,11,CSVLENYGYTF,TGCAGCGTTCTAGAGAACTATGGCTACACCTTC
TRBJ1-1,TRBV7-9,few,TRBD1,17,CASSVRQGRRRAPEAFF,TGTGCCAGCAGCGTACGACAGGGGAGACGGCGGGCCCCTGAAGCTTTCTTT
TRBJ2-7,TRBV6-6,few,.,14,CASSYYGNSYEQYF,TGTGCCAGCAGTTACTACGGTAATAGCTACGAGCAGTACTTC
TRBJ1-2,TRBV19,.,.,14,CASSTNPAGNGYTF,TGTGCCAGTAGTACAAACCCAGCGGGAAATGGCTACACCTTC
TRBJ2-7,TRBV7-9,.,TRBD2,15,CASSSSGRAVYEQYF,TGTGCCAGCAGCTCTAGCGGGAGGGCCGTGTACGAGCAGTACTTC
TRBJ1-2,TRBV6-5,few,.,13,CASSWGVFYGYTF,TGTGCCAGCAGTTGGGGGGTCTTCTATGGCTACACCTTC
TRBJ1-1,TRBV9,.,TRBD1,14,CASSRGQGNTEAFF,TGTGCCAGCAGCAGAGGACAGGGGAACACTGAAGCTTTCTTT
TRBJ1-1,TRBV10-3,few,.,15,CAISDLGQMNTEAFF,TGTGCCATCAGTGATCTGGGGCAGATGAACACTGAAGCTTTCTTT
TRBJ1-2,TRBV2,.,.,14,CASSEISGDYGYTF,TGTGCCAGCAGTGAAATTAGCGGAGACTATGGCTACACCTTC
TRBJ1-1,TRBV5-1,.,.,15,CASSHVAVLNTEAFF,TGCGCCAGCAGCCATGTTGCGGTACTGAACACTGAAGCTTTCTTT
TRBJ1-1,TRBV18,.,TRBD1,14,CASSLGGGVIEAFF,TGTGCCAGCTCCCTAGGGGGCGGTGTTATTGAAGCTTTCTTT
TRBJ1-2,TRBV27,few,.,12,CASRQGISGYTF,TGTGCCAGCAGGCAGGGAATATCTGGCTACACCTTC
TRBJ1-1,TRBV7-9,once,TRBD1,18,CASSLGLGTGGVYTEAFF,TGTGCCAGCAGCTTGGGGCTAGGGACAGGGGGAGTTTACACTGAAGCTTTCTTT
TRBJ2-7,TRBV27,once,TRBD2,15,CASSKTSGTYYEQYF,TGTGCCAGCAGCAAGACTAGCGGGACCTATTACGAGCAGTACTTC
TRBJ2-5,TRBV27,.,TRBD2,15,CASSLRLAAQETQYF,TGTGCCAGCAGCCTCAGACTAGCGGCACAAGAGACCCAGTACTTC
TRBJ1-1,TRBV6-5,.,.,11,CASGGGSQAFF,TGTGCCAGCGGTGGGGGGAGCCAAGCTTTCTTT
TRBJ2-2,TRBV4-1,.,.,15,CASSQDRISAGELFF,TGCGCCAGCAGCCAAGATAGGATTAGCGCCGGGGAGCTGTTTTTT
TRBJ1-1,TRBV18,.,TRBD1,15,CASSPRQGGNTEAFF,TGTGCCAGCTCACCGAGACAGGGGGGGAACACTGAAGCTTTCTTT
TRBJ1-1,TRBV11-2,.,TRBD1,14,CASSRGGGGPEAFF,TGTGCCAGCAGCCGAGGGGGCGGTGGACCTGAAGCTTTCTTT
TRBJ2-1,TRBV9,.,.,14,CASSSSGTYNEQFF,TGTGCCAGCTCGAGCAGCGGGACATACAATGAGCAGTTCTTC
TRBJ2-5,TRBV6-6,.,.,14,CASSSDRMQETQYF,TGTGCCAGCAGTTCCGACAGGATGCAAGAGACCCAGTACTTC
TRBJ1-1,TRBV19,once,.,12,CASRLLNTEAFF,TGTGCCAGCCGTCTTTTGAACACTGAAGCTTTCTTT